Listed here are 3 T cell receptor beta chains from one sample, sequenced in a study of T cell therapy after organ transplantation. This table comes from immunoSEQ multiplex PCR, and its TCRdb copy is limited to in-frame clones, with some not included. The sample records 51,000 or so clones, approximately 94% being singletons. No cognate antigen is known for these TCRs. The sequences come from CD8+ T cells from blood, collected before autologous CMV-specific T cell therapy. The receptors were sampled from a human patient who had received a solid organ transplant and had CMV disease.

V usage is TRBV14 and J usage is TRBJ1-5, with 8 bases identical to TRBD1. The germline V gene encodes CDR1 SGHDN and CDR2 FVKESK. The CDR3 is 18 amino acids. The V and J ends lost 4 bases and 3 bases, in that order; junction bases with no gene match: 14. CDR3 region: CASSLSGGQAVVNQPQHF. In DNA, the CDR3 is TGTGCCAGCAGCCTGAGTGGGGGACAGGCCGTTGTCAATCAGCCCCAGCATTTT. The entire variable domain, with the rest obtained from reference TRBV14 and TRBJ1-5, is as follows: EAGVTQFPSHSVIEKGQTVTLRCDPISGHDNLYWYRRVMGKEIKFLLHFVKESKQDESGMPNNRFLAERTGGTYSTLKVQPAELEDSGVYFCASSLSGGQAVVNQPQHFGDGTRLSIL.

DNA for the CDR3: TGTGCCAGCAGTATGATAGCCGGGACAGGGGGCGGGTACGAGCAGTACTTC. Its protein product is CASSMIAGTGGGYEQYF. The chain links TRBV25-1 to TRBJ2-7; 12 positions agree with TRBD1. The junction had 12 bases not matched to a gene; V was cut back by 5 bases and J by 4 bases. This CDR3 region has 17 residues. Germline V gene data show CDR1 as MGHDK and CDR2 as SYGVNS.

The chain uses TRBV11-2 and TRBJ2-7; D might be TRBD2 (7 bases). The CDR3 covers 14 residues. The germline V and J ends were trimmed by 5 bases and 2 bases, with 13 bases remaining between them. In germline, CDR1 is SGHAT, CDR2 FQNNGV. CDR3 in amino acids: CASSRGAGAYEQYF. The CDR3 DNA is TGTGCCAGCAGCCGGGGGGCGGGAGCCTACGAGCAGTACTTC.